The 28 T cell receptor beta chains listed next were all sequenced from one sample in a study of cytomegalovirus exposure and HLA in healthy donors. Measured with immunoSEQ multiplex PCR; TCRdb has only the in-frame clones, and not every one. The sample holds some 330,000 clones, 86% seen once. Material for sequencing was PBMCs. The receptors stem from a woman between 18 and 29 years old in good health and CMV-seronegative.

J is TRBJ2-7 and V is TRBV13; the D gene is possibly TRBD2 (6 bases). V lost 2 bases and J 5 bases, leaving 13 bases between the germline ends. Germline V lookup: CDR1 PRHDT, CDR2 FYEKMQ (reference sequence). This CDR3 region has 14 residues. CDR3 DNA sequence: TGTGCCAGCAGCTTACGAGGGAGGATCGACGAGCAGTACTTC. It codes for CASSLRGRIDEQYF.

DNA of the CDR3: TGTGCCAGCAGTGAGAGGGGAGGCTCCTACGAGCAGTACTTC. This encodes CASSERGGSYEQYF. This rearrangement joins TRBV7-9 to TRBJ2-7; weak D call: TRBD2 (6 bases). V was trimmed by 6 bases and J by 0 bases, leaving 12 bases between them. Germline CDR1 SEHNR, CDR2 FQNEAQ (reference sequence). The CDR3 extends over 14 amino acids.

This clone was recorded only once. This rearrangement joins TRBV4-2 to TRBJ2-6; tentatively, D is TRBD2 (6 bases). CDR1 and CDR2 (germline): LGHNA, YNFKEQ. This CDR3 contains 19 residues. V gave up 7 bases and J gave up 0 bases, with 22 bases separating them. CDR3 sequence: CASNLGRNPPISGANVLTF. The CDR3 DNA sequence: TGTGCCAGCAACCTAGGGAGGAATCCACCTATCTCTGGGGCCAACGTCCTGACTTTC.

V and J are TRBV28 and TRBJ2-5; perhaps TRBD2 as D (5 bases). The CDR3 totals 14 residues. V lost 2 bases and J 4 bases, leaving 11 bases between the germline ends. Germline CDR1 reads MDHEN; CDR2 reads SYDVKM. The CDR3 here is CASSLEGAGETQYF. CDR3 coding DNA: TGTGCCAGCAGTTTAGAGGGCGCCGGAGAGACCCAGTACTTC. Based on the CDR3 plus reference TRBV28 and TRBJ2-5, the full variable domain is DVKVTQSSRYLVKRTGEKVFLECVQDMDHENMFWYRQDPGLGLRLIYFSYDVKMKEKGDIPEGYSVSREKKERFSLILESASTNQTSMYLCASSLEGAGETQYFGPGTRLLVL.

This chain connects TRBV4-3 to TRBJ2-4, with TRBD2 matching 14 bases. This CDR3 is built from 16 residues. CDR1 and CDR2 (germline): LGHNA, YSLEER. The trim removed 5 bases at V and 8 bases at J, leaving 8 bases unmatched. CDR3 coding DNA: TGCGCCAGCAGCGGCGGGACTAGCGGGAGCAAGGACATTCAGTACTTC. Its translation is CASSGGTSGSKDIQYF.

This clone came up once. The chain recombines TRBV6-6 with TRBJ2-7; possibly TRBD2 for D (5 bases). The V gene lost 0 bases and the J gene lost 7 bases, with 7 bases spanning the gap. This CDR3 spans 12 amino acids. CDR1 and CDR2 from the germline V gene are MNHNY and SVGAGI (reference sequence). In nucleotides, the CDR3 is TGTGCCAGCAGTTACTCGAGGGCGGAGCAGTACTTC. Its protein product is CASSYSRAEQYF.

This chain connects TRBV28 to TRBJ2-7; 9 nucleotides agree with TRBD1. V was clipped by 5 bases and J by 4 bases; unmatched bases: 9. This CDR3 region has 15 residues. Germline V gene lookup returns CDR1 MDHEN and CDR2 SYDVKM. The chain's CDR3 is CASSPLDRGYYEQYF. CDR3 in DNA: TGTGCCAGCAGTCCGCTCGACAGGGGGTATTACGAGCAGTACTTC.

The chain carries TRBV27 and TRBJ1-5; D is unclear. Trimming took 5 bases from V and 6 from J, leaving 8 bases between them. Germline CDR1 is MNHEY and CDR2 is SMNVEV (reference sequence). The CDR3 covers 12 residues. This chain's CDR3 is CASSPSGQPQHF. The CDR3 nucleotides are TGTGCCAGCAGTCCCTCGGGTCAGCCCCAGCATTTT.

The chain employs TRBV4-2 and TRBJ2-1; 16 bases agree with TRBD2. The germline V gene has CDR1 LGHNA and CDR2 YNFKEQ. There are 18 residues in the CDR3. Trimming took 1 base from V and 2 from J; bases not matched to a gene: 2. The CDR3 here is CASSQAGTSGRAYNEQFF. The CDR3 DNA sequence: TGTGCCAGCAGCCAAGCCGGGACTAGCGGGAGGGCCTACAATGAGCAGTTCTTC.

This clone was seen once. The chain employs TRBV12-2 and TRBJ2-5; TRBD2 is the table's D call, not checked against the DNA. TRBV12-2 has pseudogene status. This CDR3 contains 12 residues. This CDR3 is CARREGLETQYF. CDR3 sequence (DNA): TGTGCTCGGCGGGAGGGCCTAGAGACCCAGTACTTC.

This clone appeared a few times. The rearrangement uses TRBV7-6 and TRBJ1-2; D is undetermined. This CDR3 contains 8 residues. Germline lookup yields CDR1 SGHVS and CDR2 FNYEAQ. The CDR3 DNA follows: TGTCCGAGTGCAGGCTACACCTTC. It is translated as CPSAGYTF.

The V gene is TRBV12-5, the J gene TRBJ2-2; tentative D call: TRBD1 (6 bases). Germline loops: CDR1 LGHNT, CDR2 FRNRAP. Trimming cost V 4 bases and J 4 bases, with 16 bases left between them. CDR3 length: 16 residues. The CDR3 nucleotides read TGTGCTAGTGGTTCCGATATGGTGGGGGCCACCGGGGAGCTGTTTTTT. It encodes CASGSDMVGATGELFF.

A single count supports this clone. The chain couples TRBV29-1 to TRBJ2-2; TRBD2 agrees at 8 bases. CDR1 is SQVTM and CDR2 is ANQGSEA in the germline V gene. The CDR3 contains 17 residues. V lost 2 bases, J lost 0 bases, and 8 bases stayed unmatched. The CDR3 here is CSVELARLASNTGELFF. As DNA, the CDR3 is TGCAGCGTTGAATTGGCGAGACTAGCGTCGAACACCGGGGAGCTGTTTTTT.

The V gene is TRBV27, the J gene TRBJ2-2, with a weak D call TRBD1 (5 bases). With 3 bases removed from V and 8 bases from J, the gap between germline ends came to 7 bases. The CDR3 covers 12 residues. Germline lookup yields CDR1 MNHEY and CDR2 SMNVEV (reference sequence). The chain's CDR3 is CASSFRGGELFF. CDR3 DNA sequence: TGTGCCAGCAGTTTTAGGGGTGGGGAGCTGTTTTTT.

Of note for this clone: The same CDR3 can be traced to other DNA sequences in this sample. This chain links TRBV7-9 with TRBJ2-2, with D unresolved. Trimming cost V 0 bases and J 2 bases, with 4 bases left between them. The CDR3 loop spans 14 amino acids. The germline gives CDR1 SEHNR, CDR2 FQNEAQ (reference sequence). CDR3 sequence reads: CASSLAGNTGELFF. The CDR3 region has the DNA TGTGCCAGCAGCTTAGCGGGCAACACCGGGGAGCTGTTTTTT.

The V call is TRBV7-9, the J call TRBJ2-7, with 11 bases lining up with TRBD2. V lost 4 bases and J lost 2; bases outside the gene matches: 4. The CDR3 sequence is 15 residues long. The germline V gene encodes CDR1 SEHNR and CDR2 FQNEAQ (reference sequence). CDR3 in DNA: TGTGCCAGCAGCTACGGGACTAGCGGTACCTACGAGCAGTACTTC. This translates into CASSYGTSGTYEQYF. The whole variable domain, remainder taken from reference TRBV7-9 and TRBJ2-7, is DTGVSQNPRHKITKRGQNVTFRCDPISEHNRLYWYRQTLGQGPEFLTYFQNEAQLEKSRLLSDRFSAERPKGSFSTLEIQRTEQGDSAMYLCASSYGTSGTYEQYFGPGTRLTVT.

V gene TRBV7-9 combines with J gene TRBJ1-1; a weak D match, TRBD1 (5 bases). Germline V gives CDR1 SEHNR, CDR2 FQNEAQ (reference sequence). The V gene lost 5 bases and the J gene lost 3 bases, with 10 bases spanning the gap. This CDR3 region has 13 residues. CDR3 residues: CASSQTAYTEAFF. DNA for the CDR3: TGTGCCAGCAGCCAGACAGCCTACACTGAAGCTTTCTTT.

CDR3 in DNA: TGTGCCAGCAGCTTTAGCTCCTACAATGAGCAGTTCTTC. This codes for CASSFSSYNEQFF. The chain employs TRBV7-3 and TRBJ2-1; D unresolved. V gave up 3 bases and J gave up 0 bases, with 3 bases separating them. The CDR3 covers 13 residues. Per the germline V gene, CDR1 is SGHTA and CDR2 is FQGTGA. Supplemented by reference TRBV7-3 and TRBJ2-1, the full variable domain reads GAGVSQTPSNKVTEKGKYVELRCDPISGHTALYWYRQSLGQGPEFLIYFQGTGAADDSGLPNDRFFAVRPEGSVSTLKIQRTERGDSAVYLCASSFSSYNEQFFGPGTRLTVL.

The rearrangement uses TRBV9 and TRBJ1-2; a possible D gene is TRBD1 (6 bases). The CDR3 is 12 amino acids. Germline V gene lookup returns CDR1 SGDLS and CDR2 YYNGEE. V lost 3 bases and J lost 8, with 11 bases in between. The CDR3 nucleotides are TGTGCCAGCAGCGCAACAGGGCAAGGCTACACCTTC. Protein: CASSATGQGYTF.

This clone has a single count. This chain links TRBV6-5 with TRBJ2-7; 9 nucleotides align to TRBD2. The CDR3 is made up of 14 amino acids. The J segment lost 3 bases and the V segment lost 7 bases, leaving 7 bases of the junction unmatched. Looked up from germline, CDR1 is MNHEY and CDR2 is SVGAGI. In DNA, the CDR3 is TGTGCCAGCACGCGGGGGGGGGAGGACTACGAGCAGTACTTC. Its translation: CASTRGGEDYEQYF.

This clone was observed a few times. The V call is TRBV7-9, the J call TRBJ1-1, with D possibly matching TRBD1 (6 bases). CDR1 SEHNR and CDR2 FQNEAQ come from the germline V gene (reference sequence). Between the trimmed V and J ends, which lost 4 bases and 8 bases, there was a span of 20 bases. The CDR3 loop spans 15 amino acids. For the CDR3, the DNA is TGTGCCAGCAGCTCAGGATACTTAGGACAGATCGAAGCTTTCTTT. This translates into CASSSGYLGQIEAFF.

The chain carries TRBV28 and TRBJ2-3; 8 bases fit TRBD1. CDR1 is MDHEN, CDR2 SYDVKM, per germline. J was trimmed by 0 bases and V by 5 bases; bases with no gene match: 7. This CDR3 has 16 amino acids. In DNA, the CDR3 is TGTGCCAGCAGTCCTCAGGGGGCGATCAGCACAGATACGCAGTATTTT. Translation: CASSPQGAISTDTQYF. The full variable domain, with the rest looked up from reference TRBV28 and TRBJ2-3, is DVKVTQSSRYLVKRTGEKVFLECVQDMDHENMFWYRQDPGLGLRLIYFSYDVKMKEKGDIPEGYSVSREKKERFSLILESASTNQTSMYLCASSPQGAISTDTQYFGPGTRLTVL.

A single count supports this clone. This chain links TRBV18 with TRBJ2-1; D uncertain. This CDR3 is built from 13 residues. V was pared by 6 bases and J by 0 bases, with 6 bases between. Germline V gene sequence: CDR1 KGHSH, CDR2 LQKENI. This chain's CDR3 is CASSRSSYNEQFF. For the CDR3, the DNA is TGTGCCAGCTCTAGGAGCTCCTACAATGAGCAGTTCTTC.

The gene calls are TRBV6-6 and TRBJ2-7; TRBD1 matches at 11 bases. This CDR3 is built from 16 residues. Germline CDR1 MNHNY, CDR2 SVGAGI (reference sequence). The J segment lost 9 bases and the V segment lost 4 bases, leaving 14 bases of the junction unmatched. The CDR3 DNA reads as TGTGCCAGCAGTTCCCTAGGACAGGGGGCCCCAGCTCGGCAGTACTTC. Translating gives CASSSLGQGAPARQYF.

For the CDR3, the DNA is TGTGCCAGCACACTGCCGGCAGGGTCCAATGAGCAGTTCTTC. Translating it yields CASTLPAGSNEQFF. J is TRBJ2-1 and V is TRBV7-9, with a possible D match to TRBD1 (5 bases). Trimming removed 7 bases from V and 6 bases from J, with 16 bases in between. The germline V gene encodes CDR1 SEHNR and CDR2 FQNEAQ (reference sequence). The CDR3 runs to 14 residues.

The rearrangement uses TRBV5-1 and TRBJ2-3, with 10 bases matching TRBD2. The germline gives CDR1 SGHRS, CDR2 YFSETQ. J gave up 5 bases and V 0 bases, and 6 bases lay outside the gene matches. The CDR3 loop spans 16 amino acids. CDR3 sequence: CASSLGTGLALDTQYF. The DNA of the CDR3 is TGCGCCAGCAGCTTGGGTACGGGACTAGCGTTAGATACGCAGTATTTT.

The V call is TRBV5-1, the J call TRBJ2-3; D gene unclear. CDR1 SGHRS and CDR2 YFSETQ come from the germline V gene. This CDR3 is 16 amino acids long. V was clipped by 0 bases and J by 2 bases, with 13 bases between them. The CDR3: CASSLGVTLITDTQYF. The CDR3 nucleotides read TGCGCCAGCAGCTTGGGCGTCACCCTAATCACAGATACGCAGTATTTT.

The chain combines TRBV7-6 with TRBJ2-7, with 8 bases lining up with TRBD1. V lost 4 bases, J lost 2 bases, and 7 bases stayed unmatched. CDR3 size: 15 residues. The germline gives CDR1 SGHVS, CDR2 FNYEAQ. Here the CDR3 DNA reads TGTGCCAGCAGCTCCCGGACAGGGAGAACCTACGAGCAGTACTTC. The encoded protein is CASSSRTGRTYEQYF.